Reported below is one T cell receptor beta chain. Its antigen is not known. V trimming: 0 bases; J trimming: 6 bases; junction bases outside the gene matches: 5. The CDR3 is 14 amino acids. CDR1 is MNHEY, CDR2 SVGAGI, per germline. This record comes from a study of beta chain features in type 1 diabetes. Study-wide results and limits: There were fewer insertions and more deletions at the VDJ junctions of type 1 diabetes patients. PCR might pick shorter templates more often, in the same way for patients and controls. Type 1 diabetes patients showed a moderate but significant shortening of TCRB CDR3s in all four CD4+ subsets.

Expressed TCRB transcripts were sequenced because the entire RNA isolate underwent reverse transcription. Libraries were prepared by immunoSEQ multiplex PCR; TCRdb keeps only in-frame clonotypes and omits some of them. Counted here are more than 550,000 clones, about 14% occurring once; the ten biggest clones make up just under 0.04%. Sampling consisted of one heparinised blood draw per donor, averaging roughly 100 mL. The sequenced sample was naive CD4+ T cells from blood. This receptor was taken from a young man with type 1 diabetes. This sequence joins TRBV6-5 and TRBJ2-7; 7 bases agree with TRBD2. This chain's CDR3 is CASSYSIGLVEQYF. CDR3 bases: TGTGCCAGCAGTTACTCGATTGGACTAGTCGAGCAGTACTTC.